This TCR beta chain was sequenced during a study of T cells in Graves' hyperthyroidism and ophthalmopathy. RNA transcripts were the template for amplifying TCR beta CDR3 regions. HTBI primers were the set used in a first-round RT-PCR of the TCR CDR3. TCRdb re-called the multiplex PCR reads with MiXCR, one entry per CDR3 protein. This repertoire shows 530,000 or so distinct CDR3 sequences, approximately 25% found once; its top ten account for about 10%. V lost 4 bases and J lost 11, with 17 bases in between. This CDR3 contains 12 residues. Per germline, CDR1 SQVTM and CDR2 ANQGSEA. This TCR was recovered from a woman aged 25 to 39 with Graves' ophthalmopathy. The sample taken for sequencing was blood. The V and J genes are TRBV29-1 and TRBJ1-1; possibly TRBD1 for D (5 bases). This chain's CDR3 is CSVAFAVGLAFF. The CDR3, as DNA: TGCAGCGTTGCCTTTGCGGTGGGGCTCGCTTTCTTT.